The clone carrying this TCR beta chain has ten or more counts. Antigen: not known. This sample is drawn from a study of T cells in Graves' hyperthyroidism and ophthalmopathy. Study-level background: Peripheral blood was obtained at initial diagnosis, preceding any treatment.

General observations from the study: A model of 13 V-J pairs discriminated ophthalmopathy from stable hyperthyroidism. Expanded thyroid clonotypes (above 0.001) were mostly also found in blood.

Researchers amplified the TCR beta CDR3 regions from RNA transcripts. Carried out on the TCR CDR3, a first-round RT-PCR used the HTBI primer set. Via MiXCR, TCRdb re-called the multiplex PCR reads, giving one row per CDR3 protein. The sample lists nearly 110,000 distinct CDR3 sequences; approximately 16% were seen once. The CDR3 covers 11 residues. Germline CDR1 is LGHNT and CDR2 is FRNRAP. With 9 bases removed from V and 1 base from J, the gap between germline ends came to 4 bases. This clonotype originated in a woman in her forties or fifties with Graves' hyperthyroidism. Sequencing was carried out using blood. This rearrangement joins TRBV12-5 to TRBJ1-5; no definite D call. The CDR3 loop reads CARVSNQPQHF. The CDR3 coding sequence is TGTGCTAGAGTGAGCAATCAGCCCCAGCATTTT. Full variable domain (remainder filled in from reference TRBV12-5 and TRBJ1-5): DARVTQTPRHKVTEMGQEVTMRCQPILGHNTVFWYRQTMMQGLELLAYFRNRAPLDDSGMPKDRFSAEMPDATLATLKIQPSEPRDSAVYFCARVSNQPQHFGDGTRLSIL.